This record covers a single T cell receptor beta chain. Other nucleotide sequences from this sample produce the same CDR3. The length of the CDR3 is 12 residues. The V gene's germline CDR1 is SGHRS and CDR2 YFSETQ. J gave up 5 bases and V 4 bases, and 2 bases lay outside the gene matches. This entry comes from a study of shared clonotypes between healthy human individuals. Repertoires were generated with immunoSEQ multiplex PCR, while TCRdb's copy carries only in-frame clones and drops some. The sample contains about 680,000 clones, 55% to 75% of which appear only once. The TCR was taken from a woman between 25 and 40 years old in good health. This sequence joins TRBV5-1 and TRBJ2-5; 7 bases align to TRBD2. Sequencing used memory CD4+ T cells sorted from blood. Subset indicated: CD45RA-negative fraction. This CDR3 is CASSPAGETQYF. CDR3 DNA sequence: TGCGCCAGCAGCCCAGCGGGGGAGACCCAGTACTTC.